This T cell receptor beta chain stems from a study of TIL therapy for anti-PD-1-resistant metastatic lung cancer. About the study: Median tumor PD-L1 proportion score was approximately 6.3%. Median tumor mutation burden was roughly 1.5 mutations per megabase. Study-level findings and limits: TIL cultures after expansion showed higher clonality and lower diversity than baseline tumor (median around 6% vs 30%).

The ends lost 8 bases at V and 6 bases at J; junction bases unmatched: 4. The CDR3 has 13 amino acids. Germline V CDR1 and CDR2: MNHEY, SVGAGI. Time point: pre-treatment sample, taken before nivolumab and TIL therapy. Most excised metastases sampled were pleural nodules or supraclavicular lymph nodes. Points on this clone: The antigen remains unidentified. The sample contains more than one DNA sequence encoding this CDR3.

This was the immunoSEQ v3 assay. Survey-level samples got 1.5 million to 2 million read pairs; deep-level samples got about 4.5-6.5 million. Sequencing was performed with immunoSEQ multiplex PCR; in TCRdb, only in-frame clones are kept and a portion is missing. This repertoire shows about 95,000 clones, roughly two thirds found once; its top ten account for 11%. Specimen: tumor tissue, collected at baseline. The chain has TRBV6-5 and TRBJ2-6; 7 positions agree with TRBD1. This TCR came from a person between 25 and 79 years old with non-small cell lung cancer. The DNA for the CDR3 is TGTGCCAGCGGACAGGTTCTGGCCAACGTCCTGACTTTC. It translates to CASGQVLANVLTF.